This T cell receptor beta chain was identified during a study of metastatic and nonmetastatic thyroid tumors. Overall study: Thyroid patients, malignant and benign, had repertoires compared across blood and tumor or nodule tissue.

Study-wide points: Within blood and tumor, benign nodules reportedly had significantly lower TCR beta diversity than malignant thyroid tumors did.

Nobody among the patients had been given any treatment before thyroid surgery. Original processing notes: A papillary thyroid cancer distant-metastasis classifier was built from CDR3 differences across clinicopathological groups. TCRdb used MiXCR to call clones anew from the PCR reads. TCRdb, rather than the study authors, made the V and J calls. The data show about 36,000 clones, 20% to 25% seen once. Ten or more counts support this clone. Its antigen remains unknown. In germline, CDR1 is SGHRS, CDR2 YFSETQ. Between the trimmed V and J ends, which lost 0 bases and 10 bases, there was a span of 17 bases. The CDR3 contains 16 residues.

Sequenced sample: blood. The origin of this receptor is a female donor with papillary thyroid cancer or a benign thyroid nodule (not recorded which). Some clones in this sample may be carry-over from other donors' samples. The chain couples TRBV5-1 to TRBJ1-6; weak D call: TRBD1 (5 bases). The DNA of the CDR3 is TGCGCCAGCAGCTTGGGGGGGGTGGTCGGAGGATCACCCCTCCACTTT. Protein: CASSLGGVVGGSPLHF. The full variable domain, completed using reference TRBV5-1 and TRBJ1-6, is KAGVTQTPRYLIKTRGQQVTLSCSPISGHRSVSWYQQTPGQGLQFLFEYFSETQRNKGNFPGRFSGRQFSNSRSEMNVSTLELGDSALYLCASSLGGVVGGSPLHFGNGTRLTVT.